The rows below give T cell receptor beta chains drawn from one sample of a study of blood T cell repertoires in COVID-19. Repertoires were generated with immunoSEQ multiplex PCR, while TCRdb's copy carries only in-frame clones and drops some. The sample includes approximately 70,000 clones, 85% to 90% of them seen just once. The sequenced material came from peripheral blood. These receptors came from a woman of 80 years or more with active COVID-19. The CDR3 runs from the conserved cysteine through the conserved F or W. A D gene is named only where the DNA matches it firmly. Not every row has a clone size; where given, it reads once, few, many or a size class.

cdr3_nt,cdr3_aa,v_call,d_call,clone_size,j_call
TGTGCCAGCAGGGACGGGACAGGGACTGAAAAACTGTTTTTT,CASRDGTGTEKLFF,TRBV7-9,TRBD1,NA,TRBJ1-4
TGTGCTAGTGGTTTGGGGGGAGGGGATGAGCAGTTCTTC,CASGLGGGDEQFF,TRBV12-5,TRBD2,NA,TRBJ2-1
TGCGCCAGCAGCTTTGGACAGGGGTCCTACGAGCAGTACTTC,CASSFGQGSYEQYF,TRBV5-1,TRBD1,once,TRBJ2-7
TGTGCCAGCAGCCAAGTCGGGGGGGCGCAGACCATGGAACGTGGCTACACCTTC,CASSQVGGAQTMERGYTF,TRBV14,NA,NA,TRBJ1-2
TGTGCCAGCAGCCCCGACAGGGGGTTTGGTCAGACTGAAGCTTTCTTT,CASSPDRGFGQTEAFF,TRBV7-9,TRBD1,NA,TRBJ1-1
TGTGCCAGCAGCCCTAGCGGGAGGGGGTTCCGCAATGAGCAGTTCTTC,CASSPSGRGFRNEQFF,TRBV6-2/TRBV6-3,TRBD2,NA,TRBJ2-1
TGTGCCTGTTACCTGGGGACAGTAAAGACTGAAGCTTTCTTT,CACYLGTVKTEAFF,TRBV30,TRBD1,NA,TRBJ1-1
TGTGCCAGCAGCCCCCCCGACCAGGACACTGAAGCTTTCTTT,CASSPPDQDTEAFF,TRBV6-2/TRBV6-3,NA,NA,TRBJ1-1
TGTGCCAGCAGCATCGATCGCGGGAGGGATGAGCAGTTCTTC,CASSIDRGRDEQFF,TRBV7-2,TRBD2,NA,TRBJ2-1
TGTGCCAGCAGTTCGGGAGGGCTAGCCAAAAACATTCAGTACTTC,CASSSGGLAKNIQYF,TRBV28,TRBD2,NA,TRBJ2-4
TGTGCCAGCAGGACAGCAAGCTACGAGCAGTACTTC,CASRTASYEQYF,TRBV21-1,NA,NA,TRBJ2-7
TGTGCCAGCAGCGCAGGCCACAGGGGGCGGAACGAGCAGTACTTC,CASSAGHRGRNEQYF,TRBV13,TRBD1,NA,TRBJ2-7
TGTGCCAGCAGTTTATGGGGGGGGCGATCCTATGGCTACACCTTC,CASSLWGGRSYGYTF,TRBV28,NA,NA,TRBJ1-2
TGCAGCGTCGAGTATGGGACTAGCGGACTCTACGAGCAGTACTTC,CSVEYGTSGLYEQYF,TRBV29-1,TRBD2,NA,TRBJ2-7
TGTGCCAGCTCACCAATCAGGGACACCGGGGAGCTGTTTTTT,CASSPIRDTGELFF,TRBV18,NA,NA,TRBJ2-2
TGTGCCAGCAACCCGACAGGATCCTATGGCTACACCTTC,CASNPTGSYGYTF,TRBV6-5,NA,NA,TRBJ1-2
TGTGCCAGCAGCTTAGTTTCGGGCTCTGGGGCCAACGTCCTGACTTTC,CASSLVSGSGANVLTF,TRBV7-9,NA,NA,TRBJ2-6